This record looks at one TCR beta chain sequence and its context. Its antigen remains unknown. These data come from a study of identifying expanded T cells in peripheral blood. The study's findings and limits: Clone count variance between approximately two-week samples rose with total template count.

During the collection period, no donor immune events like infections were recorded. The table came from immunoSEQ multiplex PCR; TCRdb's copy has only in-frame clones and leaves some out. The table has under 150,000 clones, 65% to 90% seen once. CDR1 is SGHRS, CDR2 YFSETQ, per germline. Trimming stripped 0 bases from V and 3 bases from J, with 15 bases between. The CDR3 contains 17 residues. The sequenced sample consisted of blood. The receptor's source is a person aged 18 to 75 in good health. The chain carries TRBV5-1 and TRBJ2-2; D perhaps matches TRBD2 (6 bases). CDR3 residues: CASSLAFRGYDTGELFF. DNA for the CDR3: TGCGCCAGCAGCTTGGCCTTTCGGGGGTATGACACCGGGGAGCTGTTTTTT.